The TCR beta chain under discussion was sequenced for a study of T cell changes during pregnancy in multiple sclerosis. CDR1 is SGHTS, CDR2 YDEGEE, per germline. The CDR3 has 13 amino acids. The V gene lost 0 bases and the J gene lost 3 bases, with 6 bases spanning the gap. Sequencing used immunoSEQ multiplex PCR; TCRdb keeps in-frame clones, though not all of them. This table has approximately 100,000 clones, 75% to 95% appearing once. This sequence joins TRBV5-8 and TRBJ1-2; D is unresolved. This sequence originates from a female donor with multiple sclerosis, enrolled in a pregnancy study. The input for sequencing was peripheral blood, taken in the second trimester of pregnancy. CDR3 bases: TGTGCCAGCAGCTTGGATGGAGACTATGGCTACACCTTC. Protein sequence: CASSLDGDYGYTF.